This T cell receptor (beta chain) was obtained from a study of OX40 agonist ivuxolimab in advanced cancers. Study as a whole: Treatment of patients was with ivuxolimab, an agonistic anti-OX40 (CD134) antibody.

Findings of the study overall: Expansion of clones was among the lowest in partial responders at 0.1-3.0 mg/kg.

This clone appeared once. The antigen remains unidentified. Trimming pared 2 bases from V and 3 bases from J, leaving 20 bases between. The CDR3 is made up of 17 amino acids. From germline, CDR1 is SGHTA and CDR2 FQGNSA. Using immunoSEQ multiplex PCR, the repertoire was profiled, and TCRdb retains in-frame clones only, with some absent. Of tens of thousands of clones in the sample, 65% to 85% were seen once. The specimen was CD4+ or CD8+ T cells sorted from blood, collected in a trial of the OX40 agonist ivuxolimab. The chain is built from TRBV7-2 and TRBJ2-7; either TRBD1 or TRBD2 may fit D (5 bases each). This receptor was identified in an adult with an advanced solid tumor such as melanoma, head and neck, liver or kidney cancer. CDR3 DNA sequence: TGTGCCAGCAGCTTAAGTAACGGGGCAGGCTATCGCTACGAGCAGTACTTC. Amino acids: CASSLSNGAGYRYEQYF.